The following is a T cell receptor (beta chain) sequence with its context. Its antigen is still unknown. This entry is derived from a study of OX40 agonist ivuxolimab in advanced cancers. Study at large: Patients assigned to dose escalation were diagnosed with hepatocellular carcinoma, melanoma, renal cell or head and neck cancer. Study outcomes and limitations: Some patients who did not respond also had low normalized T-cell clonal expansion. Compared with CD4+, CD8+ T cells on average had more expanded clones.

The investigators sampled blood at baseline, at cycle 4 day 1, and at cycle 7 day 1. V lost 2 bases, J lost 3 bases, and 8 bases lay in between. The CDR3 is 14 residues long. Germline loops: CDR1 MRHNA, CDR2 SNTAGT. Profiling relied on immunoSEQ multiplex PCR, and the TCRdb table lists in-frame clones only, not all of them. The sample has 68,000 or so clones, over 80% seen once. Sequencing was performed on CD4+ or CD8+ T cells sorted from blood, taken in a trial of the OX40 agonist ivuxolimab. This receptor was identified in an adult with an advanced solid tumor such as melanoma, head and neck, liver or kidney cancer. The chain links TRBV6-4 to TRBJ2-1; perhaps TRBD2 as D (6 bases). The CDR3 protein is CASSDGRDYNEQFF. The CDR3 DNA reads as TGTGCCAGCAGTGACGGGCGGGACTACAATGAGCAGTTCTTC.